The clone carrying this T cell receptor beta chain was seen only a few times. The TCR beta library used iRepertoire HTBI primers with Arm-PCR amplification of CDR3. TCRdb redid the calling of the multiplex PCR reads with MiXCR, one entry per CDR3 protein. This sample has approximately 470,000 distinct CDR3 sequences, with about a sixth found just once. These data belong to a study of regulatory T cells in long-lasting Graves disease. As to time point: newly diagnosed GD, antithyroid drugs for less than 3 months. Extracted RNA from PBMCs served as the source of the TCR library. These same records also appear under a second study, on T cells in Graves' hyperthyroidism and ophthalmopathy.

The sequence was collected from a man aged 40-49 years with Graves disease. The input for sequencing was peripheral blood mononuclear cells (PBMCs), taken at new diagnosis, from a patient treated with antithyroid drugs.

The CDR3 sequence is CASSQETSGLSYEQYF. The CDR3 DNA sequence: TGCGCCAGCAGCCAAGAGACTAGCGGTCTCTCCTACGAGCAGTACTTC. The chain recombines TRBV4-1 with TRBJ2-7, with 9 nucleotides matching TRBD2. Germline CDR1 reads MGHRA; CDR2 reads YSYEKL. CDR3 length: 16 residues. V gave up 0 bases and J gave up 0 bases; unmatched junction bases: 3.